In this sample, the clone carrying this T cell receptor (beta chain) turned up many times. Its antigen is undetermined. The data were obtained in a study of CD8+CD57+ T cells in acquired aplastic anemia. Study summary: Each DNA sample taken from sorted CD4+ and CD8+ cells came to 3.2 ug on average. Study-level results: Patients had fewer than 35 CD8+ CDR3 sequences in common with controls (the shared set).

Selection for sequencing was limited to patients who had shown CD8+CD57+ cell expansion by flow cytometry. Each patient carried a diagnosis of severe acquired aplastic anemia. Patients were treatment-naive when blood was sampled. The CDR3 loop spans 12 amino acids. Per germline, CDR1 KGHDR and CDR2 SFDVKD. The V and J ends lost 9 bases and 5 bases respectively, with 12 bases between them. TCR beta VDJ and CDR3 were profiled, and genomic DNA was the template. TCRdb re-analysed the reads in MiXCR, keeping a single row per CDR3 protein. The table shows 100,000 to 150,000 distinct CDR3 sequences, with almost 40% occurring only once.

The source of this sequence is a human donor with aplastic anemia. Input material: sorted CD4+, CD8+, or CD8+CD57+ T cells (not recorded which) from PBMCs. This chain uses TRBV24-1 with TRBJ2-5; D could derive from TRBD1 or TRBD2 (6 bases each). In DNA, the CDR3 is TGTGCCACCCCAAGGAGGGGGGAGACCCAGTACTTC. Translation gives CATPRRGETQYF.